This T cell receptor beta chain originates from a study of blood T cell repertoires in COVID-19. Looking at the study overall: Acute and convalescent COVID-19 samples came from the United States, Italy and Spain.

As originally analysed: How many nucleated cells were present was estimated from reference gene primer amplification. Measured with immunoSEQ multiplex PCR; TCRdb has only the in-frame clones, and not every one. That table is the source of V, J and clone size, and D and trimming were worked out from the DNA. Of about 220,000 clones in the sample, 82% are singletons; the top ten hold less than 4%. The germline V gene encodes CDR1 ENHRY and CDR2 SYGVKD. V dropped 6 bases and J dropped 0; count of bases not matched to a gene: 10. The CDR3 loop spans 18 amino acids. This clone was recorded only once. The source is a woman of 80 years or more with acute or convalescent COVID-19. Sequenced sample: peripheral blood. The J gene is TRBJ2-6, the V gene TRBV10-3; TRBD1 agrees at 8 bases. CDR3 region: CAIRESGRGLSGANVLTF. The DNA of the CDR3 is TGTGCCATCAGAGAATCGGGCAGGGGGCTCTCTGGGGCCAACGTCCTGACTTTC.